The clone carrying this TCR beta chain was seen only a few times. V trimming: 0 bases; J trimming: 1 base; junction bases outside the gene matches: 4. CDR1 is SGDLS and CDR2 is YYNGEE in the germline V gene. The CDR3 spans 15 residues. One entry per CDR3 protein results from TCRdb running MiXCR on the RT-PCR reads. The table includes 500,000 to 550,000 distinct CDR3 sequences, 6% to 9% detected once. This sample was included in a study of response to subunit inactivated influenza vaccine. The input for sequencing was PBMCs from blood, taken around 25 months after vaccination. This sequence was found in a man between 50 and 70 years old who received an inactivated influenza vaccine. The chain carries TRBV9 and TRBJ2-7, with 7 bases identical to TRBD1. The DNA for the CDR3 is TGTGCCAGCAGCGTAGGACAGGGACGGTCCTACGAGCAGTACTTC. Protein: CASSVGQGRSYEQYF.